This T cell receptor (beta chain) was obtained from a study of beta chain features in type 1 diabetes. The overall study: There was similarity between patients and healthy donors in age, gender and cell yields. All of the samples together had approximately 100,000,000 sorted cells examined.

Every isolated RNA sample was fully reverse transcribed, so sequencing captured expressed TCRB transcripts. The table came from immunoSEQ multiplex PCR; TCRdb's copy has only in-frame clones and leaves some out. Here the sample spans a few hundred thousand clones, about 14% being singletons. This clone was detected a few times. Its specificity is not known. Regarding the study as a whole: Across all four CD4+ subsets, people with type 1 diabetes showed modestly shorter TCRB CDR3s. It was possible that PCR favored shorter templates, equally so in patients and controls. There were fewer insertions and more deletions at the VDJ junctions of type 1 diabetes patients.

The CDR3 contains 14 residues. Germline-derived CDR1 and CDR2 are MDHEN and SYDVKM. V trimming: 8 bases; J trimming: 5 bases; junction bases outside the gene matches: 5. The source of this sequence is a man between 25 and 39 years old with type 1 diabetes. This chain connects TRBV28 to TRBJ2-2, with TRBD1 matching 10 bases. Sequencing was performed on naive CD4+ T cells from blood. The DNA of the CDR3 is TGTGCCAGCGTCCCGGGACAGGGGACCGGGGAGCTGTTTTTT. As protein: CASVPGQGTGELFF. Together with reference TRBV28 and TRBJ2-2, the CDR3 gives the full variable domain: DVKVTQSSRYLVKRTGEKVFLECVQDMDHENMFWYRQDPGLGLRLIYFSYDVKMKEKGDIPEGYSVSREKKERFSLILESASTNQTSMYLCASVPGQGTGELFFGEGSRLTVL.